Listed below are T cell receptor beta chains from one sample, sequenced in a study of T-cell reconstitution after alpha-beta-depleted transplantation in children. One entry per CDR3 protein, called by TCRdb with MiXCR from the PCR reads. The data hold around 480,000 distinct CDR3 sequences, with roughly 33% observed a single time. Specimen: PBMCs from the stem cell graft donor, collected from the stem cell graft. All receptors come from a human donor who donated a stem cell graft to a child with aplastic anemia. Each CDR3 is given with its conserved first and last residue.

v_gene,j_gene,CDR3aa
TRBV6-2/TRBV6-3,TRBJ1-1,CASSPGSFGAFF
TRBV20-1,TRBJ2-7,CSADLLDSSFSYEQYF
TRBV20-1,TRBJ2-3,CSATSPGLGTDTQYF
TRBV5-5,TRBJ2-1,CASSIGTSGRDRFF
TRBV28,TRBJ1-1,CASSLGGTGKGEAFF
TRBV7-9,TRBJ2-3,CASRPVGGGTDTQYF
TRBV29-1,TRBJ2-2,CSVEGLAGGSGELFF
TRBV18,TRBJ1-1,CASSLTGWGSEAFF
TRBV7-2,TRBJ2-3,CASSSPTVPDTQYF
TRBV18,TRBJ1-5,CASSFDTSNQPQHF
TRBV12-3/TRBV12-4,TRBJ1-5,CASRRGPNNQPQHF
TRBV30,TRBJ1-1,CAWSPVLGTGTEAFF
TRBV20-1,TRBJ2-7,CSALSGLEQYF
TRBV27,TRBJ2-7,CASRTGVPYEQYF
TRBV4-2,TRBJ2-1,CASSQVSGSHGEQFF
TRBV7-9,TRBJ2-3,CASSSLLDTQYF
TRBV18,TRBJ1-1,CASSAQPNTEAFF
TRBV7-3,TRBJ2-1,CASSSAGGINEQFF
TRBV6-1,TRBJ1-1,CASSGGDRGNTEAFF
TRBV20-1,TRBJ2-7,CSARRTSGSSYEQYF
TRBV13,TRBJ2-1,CASSPRTGSGYEQFF
TRBV6-5,TRBJ2-5,CASSYSPGIGETQYF
TRBV12-3/TRBV12-4,TRBJ1-5,CASSPEGFSNQPQHF
TRBV29-1,TRBJ2-2,CSVAGGAPNTGELFF
TRBV7-2,TRBJ1-3,CASSLDRGAVNTIYF
TRBV20-1,TRBJ2-4,CSANAVLEDIQCF
TRBV5-6,TRBJ2-1,CASSPGRIEANEQFF
TRBV28,TRBJ2-7,CASGSGLVGPYF